Reported below is one T cell receptor beta chain. This record comes from a study of blood T cell repertoires in COVID-19. Clones were sequenced by immunoSEQ multiplex PCR, and TCRdb holds only the in-frame ones, with some missing. The data contain 150,000 to 250,000 clones, approximately 80% of them singletons. This CDR3 is built from 15 residues. CDR1 and CDR2 (germline): SGHRS, YFSETQ. With 2 bases clipped from V and 8 bases from J, the junction kept 6 bases outside the gene matches. Source material: peripheral blood. V usage is TRBV5-1 and J usage is TRBJ1-4; TRBD1 matches at 10 bases. The receptor's source is a human donor with acute or convalescent COVID-19. The donor label of this sample is uncertain. Here the CDR3 reads CASSFAGTGDEKLFF. The CDR3 DNA follows: TGCGCCAGCAGCTTTGCCGGGACAGGGGACGAAAAACTGTTTTTT.